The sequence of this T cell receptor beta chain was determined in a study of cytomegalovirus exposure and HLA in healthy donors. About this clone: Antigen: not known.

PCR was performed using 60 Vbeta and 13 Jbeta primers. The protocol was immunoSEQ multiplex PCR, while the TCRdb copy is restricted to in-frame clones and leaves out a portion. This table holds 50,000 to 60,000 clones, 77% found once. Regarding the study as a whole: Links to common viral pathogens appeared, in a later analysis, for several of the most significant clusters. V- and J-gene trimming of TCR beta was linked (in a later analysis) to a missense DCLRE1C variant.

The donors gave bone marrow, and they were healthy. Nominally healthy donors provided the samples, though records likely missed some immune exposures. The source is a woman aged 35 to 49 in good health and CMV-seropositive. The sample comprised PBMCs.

CDR3 DNA sequence: TGTGCCAGCAGCACTGCAGGGGCAACAGGCGGGGAGCTGTTTTTT. This sequence encodes CASSTAGATGGELFF. The chain links TRBV7-9 to TRBJ2-2; tentative D call: TRBD1 (6 bases). CDR3 length: 15 amino acids. The germline CDR1 and CDR2 sequences are SEHNR and FQNEAQ (reference sequence). Trimming left V 5 bases short and J 7 bases short, with 17 bases between.